The 8 T cell receptor beta chains below come from one sample, sequenced in a study of blood T cell repertoires in COVID-19. Profiled with immunoSEQ multiplex PCR; TCRdb holds only in-frame clones, not every one. The data hold 150,000 to 200,000 clones, with 84% observed a single time. The sample consisted of peripheral blood. The receptors derive from a human donor with acute or convalescent COVID-19. The donor label of this sample is uncertain.

V usage is TRBV6-5 and J usage is TRBJ2-1, with TRBD2 matching over 10 bases. The CDR3 contains 15 residues. The J segment lost 0 bases and the V segment lost 8 bases, leaving 4 bases of the junction unmatched. Germline V gene lookup returns CDR1 MNHEY and CDR2 SVGAGI. The DNA for the CDR3 is TGTGCCAGCGTAAGCGGGGGGGACTCCTACAATGAGCAGTTCTTC. It translates to CASVSGGDSYNEQFF.

V usage is TRBV28 and J usage is TRBJ1-2; 9 bases are shared with TRBD1. V trimming: 6 bases; J trimming: 4 bases; junction bases outside the gene matches: 6. The CDR3 is 14 amino acids. Germline CDR1 is MDHEN and CDR2 is SYDVKM. In DNA, the CDR3 is TGTGCCAGCAGCCGCAGACAGGGGGGCTATGGCTACACCTTC. It translates to CASSRRQGGYGYTF.

The chain recombines TRBV10-3 with TRBJ1-5; 9 positions match TRBD1. J was trimmed by 4 bases and V by 4 bases; bases with no gene match: 2. CDR1 and CDR2 (germline): ENHRY, SYGVKD. The CDR3 sequence is 14 residues long. CDR3 DNA sequence: TGTGCCATCAGTGCTGACAGGGGGAATCAGCCCCAGCATTTT. Its translation is CAISADRGNQPQHF.

The gene calls are TRBV5-6 and TRBJ2-7; 8 bases are a match to TRBD1. The germline V gene encodes CDR1 SGHDT and CDR2 YYEEEE. After removal of 5 bases from V and 8 bases from J, the junction contained 12 bases not matched to a gene. The CDR3 has 14 amino acids. The DNA for the CDR3 is TGTGCCAGCAGTCGGACCGGGACAGGCCAGAAGCAGTACTTC. Amino acid sequence: CASSRTGTGQKQYF.

V is TRBV30 and J is TRBJ1-2; TRBD1 matches 9 bases. This CDR3 region has 14 residues. J lost 4 bases, V lost 4 bases, and 7 bases had no gene match. CDR1 is GTSNPN, CDR2 SVGIG, per germline (reference sequence). The CDR3 reads CAWTRDRVGYGYTF. The CDR3 bases are TGTGCCTGGACGAGGGACAGGGTAGGCTATGGCTACACCTTC.

The V gene is TRBV5-1, the J gene TRBJ2-7; tentatively, D is TRBD2 (5 bases). CDR1 and CDR2 from the germline V gene are SGHRS and YFSETQ. The V and J ends lost 4 bases and 2 bases respectively, with 13 bases between them. The CDR3 covers 14 residues. CDR3 amino acids: CASSVAGPPYEQYF. DNA for the CDR3: TGCGCCAGCAGCGTCGCGGGCCCTCCCTACGAGCAGTACTTC.

This chain links TRBV19 with TRBJ2-4; 12 bases are a match to TRBD2. With V trimmed by 6 bases and J by 1 base, 13 bases remained unmatched. The CDR3 sequence is 19 residues long. Germline V gene data show CDR1 as LNHDA and CDR2 as SQIVND (reference sequence). CDR3 region: CASSRAGTSGSRAKNIQYF. The CDR3 DNA reads as TGTGCCAGTAGCCGGGCCGGGACTAGCGGGTCTCGGGCCAAAAACATTCAGTACTTC.

The genes are TRBV19 and TRBJ1-6; D gene unclear. V lost 0 bases, J lost 10 bases, and 7 bases lay in between. The CDR3 totals 13 residues. Germline V gene sequence: CDR1 LNHDA, CDR2 SQIVND (reference sequence). Written as DNA, the CDR3 is TGTGCCAGTAGTATAGAACGGCGGTCACCCCTCCACTTT. Translated, it gives CASSIERRSPLHF.